Below are 32 T cell receptor beta chains sequenced from a single sample in a study of control samples from healthy donors and cancer patients. TCRdb's table, derived via immunoSEQ multiplex PCR, lists solely in-frame clones and lacks some. The sample has around 130,000 clones, 80% to 90% seen once. Sequencing input: blood. These receptors came from a man between 45 and 60 years old in good health.

The CDR3 region has the DNA TGTGCCAGCAGCGAGACGGACAGGGATACGCAGTATTTT. As protein: CASSETDRDTQYF. The rearrangement joins TRBV9 to TRBJ2-3; 7 nucleotides agree with TRBD1. The CDR3 loop spans 13 amino acids. V gave up 3 bases and J gave up 6 bases; unmatched junction bases: 4. Germline-derived CDR1 and CDR2 are SGDLS and YYNGEE.

This chain uses TRBV3-1 (or the pseudogene TRBV3-2) with TRBJ2-5; D may be TRBD1 (5 bases). The CDR3 is made up of 13 amino acids. The V and J ends lost 4 bases and 5 bases respectively, with 11 bases between them. From germline, CDR1 is LGHDT and CDR2 YNNKEL (reference sequence). The CDR3 protein is CASSPGQGETQYF. DNA for the CDR3: TGTGCCAGCAGCCCTGGACAAGGGGAGACCCAGTACTTC.

The rearrangement links TRBV18 to TRBJ2-4; D remains ambiguous. The CDR3 totals 14 residues. V lost 6 bases and J lost 1, with 10 bases in between. The germline gives CDR1 KGHSH, CDR2 LQKENI. The CDR3 nucleotides are TGTGCCAGCTCCAGTACCGGGGCCAAAAACATTCAGTACTTC. Translation: CASSSTGAKNIQYF.

This clone has more than one count but fewer than ten. The V call is TRBV24-1, the J call TRBJ2-7; maybe TRBD1 (5 bases). This CDR3 contains 13 residues. V lost 9 bases and J 0 bases, leaving 11 bases between the germline ends. Germline V lookup: CDR1 KGHDR, CDR2 SFDVKD. This chain's CDR3 is CATQRQGSYEQYF. In DNA form, the CDR3 reads TGTGCCACCCAGAGGCAGGGCTCCTACGAGCAGTACTTC.

The CDR3 protein is CASSVETSGGARSDTQYF. In nucleotides, the CDR3 is TGTGCCAGCAGCGTAGAGACTAGCGGGGGGGCTCGGTCTGATACGCAGTATTTT. The rearrangement joins TRBV9 to TRBJ2-3; 14 bases fit TRBD2. Germline V lookup: CDR1 SGDLS, CDR2 YYNGEE. V shed 0 bases, J shed 6 bases, and the junction held 9 bases outside the gene matches. This CDR3 region has 18 residues.

The chain joins TRBV24-1 to TRBJ2-7, with D perhaps matching TRBD1 (6 bases). The CDR3 length is 15 residues. Germline V gives CDR1 KGHDR, CDR2 SFDVKD. V lost 2 bases and J lost 2, with 12 bases in between. The CDR3 coding sequence is TGTGCCACCAGTGATTCGAGGACAGTTGCCTACGAGCAGTACTTC. Translated, it gives CATSDSRTVAYEQYF.

The chain joins TRBV29-1 to TRBJ2-5; D gene uncertain. The V end lost 1 base, the J end lost 4 bases, and 4 bases lay between the germline ends. Germline V lookup: CDR1 SQVTM, CDR2 ANQGSEA. This CDR3 has 11 amino acids. The CDR3 protein is CSVEGPETQYF. CDR3 coding DNA: TGCAGCGTTGAAGGTCCAGAGACCCAGTACTTC. The full variable domain, rest sourced from reference TRBV29-1 and TRBJ2-5, is SAVISQKPSRDICQRGTSLTIQCQVDSQVTMMFWYRQQPGQSLTLIATANQGSEATYESGFVIDKFPISRPNLTFSTLTVSNMSPEDSSIYLCSVEGPETQYFGPGTRLLVL.

The rearrangement joins TRBV7-2 to TRBJ1-6, with a weak D call TRBD1 (5 bases). Germline assignment: CDR1 SGHTA and CDR2 FQGNSA. The CDR3 consists of 17 residues. Deletions cut 2 bases from V and 0 bases from J, with 11 bases between. As DNA, the CDR3 is TGTGCCAGCAGCTTAAGAGGGGCCAGCTCCTATAATTCACCCCTCCACTTT. Translation: CASSLRGASSYNSPLHF.

The rearrangement uses TRBV18 and TRBJ2-1; D possibly corresponds to TRBD1 (5 bases). The CDR3 is 14 residues long. The germline V and J ends were trimmed by 2 bases and 4 bases, with 9 bases remaining between them. CDR1 and CDR2 from the germline V gene are KGHSH and LQKENI. CDR3 nucleotides: TGTGCCAGCTCACCAACGGCAGGGTACAATGAGCAGTTCTTC. It is translated as CASSPTAGYNEQFF. Full variable domain (remainder filled in from reference TRBV18 and TRBJ2-1): NAGVMQNPRHLVRRRGQEARLRCSPMKGHSHVYWYRQLPEEGLKFMVYLQKENIIDESGMPKERFSAEFPKEGPSILRIQQVVRGDSAAYFCASSPTAGYNEQFFGPGTRLTVL.

This sequence joins TRBV6-6 and TRBJ1-6, with D possibly TRBD1 on 5 matching bases. Germline V lookup: CDR1 MNHNY, CDR2 SVGAGI (reference sequence). CDR3 size: 14 residues. V was cut by 0 bases and J by 8 bases, with 8 bases left in between. The CDR3, as DNA: TGTGCCAGCAGTTACTCTGGGGGAGATTCACCCCTCCACTTT. Translated: CASSYSGGDSPLHF.

This chain links TRBV7-6 with TRBJ1-2; TRBD1 matches at 7 bases. Germline V gives CDR1 SGHVS, CDR2 FNYEAQ. The CDR3 spans 14 residues. V was pared by 1 base and J by 4 bases, with 3 bases of the junction left unmatched. Written as DNA, the CDR3 is TGTGCCAGCAGCTTAGGACAGGGAGGCTATGGCTACACCTTC. This sequence encodes CASSLGQGGYGYTF.

This clone occurred once. This chain connects TRBV5-1 to TRBJ2-7, with unresolved D. Germline V gene lookup returns CDR1 SGHRS and CDR2 YFSETQ. The CDR3 loop spans 13 amino acids. The V and J ends lost 0 bases and 1 base respectively, with 5 bases between them. This chain's CDR3 is CASSLEGSYEQYF. CDR3 nucleotides: TGCGCCAGCAGCTTGGAGGGTTCCTACGAGCAGTACTTC.

The CDR3 protein is CASSPAPRGSTDTQYF. The CDR3 DNA is TGTGCCAGCAGCCCTGCCCCCCGGGGGAGCACAGATACGCAGTATTTT. This rearrangement joins TRBV6-2 or TRBV6-3 to TRBJ2-3, with D maybe TRBD2 (6 bases). V lost 6 bases and J lost 0, with 16 bases in between. Germline V gene data show CDR1 as MNHEY and CDR2 as SVGEGT. This CDR3 region has 16 residues.

The V gene is TRBV6-6, the J gene TRBJ2-1, with unresolved D. The CDR3 length is 12 residues. Germline assignment: CDR1 MNHNY and CDR2 SVGAGI (reference sequence). V was trimmed by 8 bases and J by 9 bases, leaving 14 bases between them. The CDR3: CASRQTEREQFF. The CDR3 DNA reads as TGTGCCAGCCGTCAAACAGAGCGTGAGCAGTTCTTC.

V gene TRBV7-2 combines with J gene TRBJ2-2; D not resolved. Germline CDR1 reads SGHTA; CDR2 reads FQGNSA. CDR3 length: 14 residues. Trimming left V 1 base short and J 6 bases short, with 9 bases between. The CDR3 sequence is CASSLESVAGELFF. DNA for the CDR3: TGTGCCAGCAGCTTAGAATCGGTAGCCGGGGAGCTGTTTTTT. Complete variable domain (other parts from reference TRBV7-2 and TRBJ2-2): GAGVSQSPSNKVTEKGKDVELRCDPISGHTALYWYRQSLGQGLEFLIYFQGNSAPDKSGLPSDRFSAERTGGSVSTLTIQRTQQEDSAVYLCASSLESVAGELFFGEGSRLTVL.

The rearrangement uses TRBV11-3 and TRBJ2-3; D assignment may be TRBD1 or TRBD2 (5 bases each). V shed 4 bases and J shed 6 bases, with 17 bases lying between them. The CDR3 runs to 15 residues. Germline values: CDR1 SGHNT, CDR2 YENEEA. The DNA of the CDR3 is TGTGCCAGCAGCTCCAGAGGGGTAGGGGAGGATACGCAGTATTTT. Protein product: CASSSRGVGEDTQYF.

V is TRBV5-1 and J is TRBJ2-5; TRBD1 agrees at 7 bases. The V segment lost 3 bases and the J segment 8 bases; nucleotides outside the gene matches: 10. CDR3 length: 14 residues. Germline V gene sequence: CDR1 SGHRS, CDR2 YFSETQ. CDR3 in DNA: TGCGCCAGCAGCTCCCGGGACAGCCTTGATACCCAGTACTTC. The encoded protein is CASSSRDSLDTQYF.

J is TRBJ2-3 and V is TRBV3-1 (or the pseudogene TRBV3-2); D not resolved. V lost 1 base to trimming and J lost 5 bases, with 22 bases between them. There are 18 residues in the CDR3. Germline V gene sequence: CDR1 LGHDT, CDR2 YNNKEL (reference sequence). CDR3 DNA: TGTGCCAGCAGCCAAGTTCAGGTTAATTCCGCTATAAGAGATACGCAGTATTTT. This translates into CASSQVQVNSAIRDTQYF.

The chain carries TRBV11-2 and TRBJ2-3; D perhaps matches TRBD2 (7 bases). Trimming left V 2 bases short and J 2 bases short, with 11 bases between. The germline CDR1 and CDR2 sequences are SGHAT and FQNNGV. The CDR3 has 15 amino acids. CDR3 coding DNA: TGTGCCAGCAGCTTATACGGGGGGCCCACAGATACGCAGTATTTT. Amino acids: CASSLYGGPTDTQYF.

The gene calls are TRBV19 and TRBJ2-5; D call uncertain. Trimming took off 6 bases at V and 3 bases at J, with 14 bases between the two ends. The V gene's germline CDR1 is LNHDA and CDR2 SQIVND (reference sequence). The CDR3 covers 14 residues. The CDR3 loop reads CASRTNIGEETQYF. CDR3 coding DNA: TGTGCCAGTAGAACGAACATTGGGGAAGAGACCCAGTACTTC. The full variable domain, its missing parts supplied by reference TRBV19 and TRBJ2-5, is DGGITQSPKYLFRKEGQNVTLSCEQNLNHDAMYWYRQDPGQGLRLIYYSQIVNDFQKGDIAEGYSVSREKKESFPLTVTSAQKNPTAFYLCASRTNIGEETQYFGPGTRLLVL.

The chain uses TRBV19 and TRBJ1-5, with 10 bases aligning to TRBD1. V lost 7 bases to trimming and J lost 3 bases; unmatched junction nucleotides: 6. From germline, CDR1 is LNHDA and CDR2 SQIVND (reference sequence). The CDR3 extends over 15 amino acids. The CDR3 loop is CASTHGTGVNQPQHF. Here the CDR3 DNA reads TGTGCCAGTACCCATGGGACAGGGGTCAATCAGCCCCAGCATTTT.

The chain links TRBV4-1 to TRBJ1-4; 10 nucleotides match TRBD1. V was pared by 8 bases and J by 4 bases, with 10 bases of the junction left unmatched. This CDR3 is 16 amino acids long. CDR1 and CDR2 (germline): MGHRA, YSYEKL. The CDR3 sequence: CASCDRGRSFNEKLFF. The CDR3 nucleotides read TGCGCCAGCTGTGACAGGGGGCGCAGCTTTAATGAAAAACTGTTTTTT.

This clone came up once. The chain joins TRBV5-5 to TRBJ2-5; perhaps D is TRBD1 or TRBD2 (5 bases each). The CDR3 has 14 amino acids. Trimming left V 1 base short and J 5 bases short, with 12 bases between. CDR1 SGHKS and CDR2 YYEKEE come from the germline V gene (reference sequence). The chain's CDR3 is CASSLRGAGETQYF. The CDR3, as DNA: TGTGCCAGCAGCTTGCGAGGGGCCGGGGAGACCCAGTACTTC.

The chain links TRBV2 to TRBJ1-2, with 8 positions matching TRBD1. Germline lookup yields CDR1 SNHLY and CDR2 FYNNEI. The CDR3 runs to 15 residues. Germline trimming cut 5 bases from V and 7 bases from J; bases unmatched to any gene: 12. The CDR3 sequence is CASSPLGQGRSGYTF. DNA of the CDR3: TGTGCCAGCAGTCCCCTCGGACAGGGAAGATCTGGCTACACCTTC.

This chain joins TRBV2 and TRBJ1-2; D is unclear. CDR3 size: 12 residues. Trimming shortened V by 5 bases and J by 4 bases, and 8 bases separated the two germline ends. CDR1 is SNHLY, CDR2 FYNNEI, per germline. CDR3 protein: CASSFQTYGYTF. CDR3 in DNA: TGTGCCAGCAGTTTTCAAACCTATGGCTACACCTTC.

V and J are TRBV19 and TRBJ1-4; D remains unclear. Deletions cut 5 bases from V and 4 bases from J, with 11 bases between. CDR1 LNHDA and CDR2 SQIVND come from the germline V gene (reference sequence). CDR3 length: 14 residues. The CDR3 loop reads CASSFRVFNEKLFF. CDR3 bases: TGTGCCAGTAGTTTCCGGGTGTTTAATGAAAAACTGTTTTTT.

The chain has TRBV2 and TRBJ1-1; D unclear. The CDR3 runs 12 residues. Trimming took 0 bases from V and 11 from J, leaving 10 bases between them. Per the germline V gene, CDR1 is SNHLY and CDR2 is FYNNEI. CDR3 region: CASSEAGLPAFF. The CDR3 nucleotides are TGTGCCAGCAGTGAAGCCGGGTTGCCGGCTTTCTTT.

V is TRBV5-4 and J is TRBJ1-1; 9 bases fit TRBD1. The length of the CDR3 is 13 residues. Germline assignment: CDR1 SGHNT and CDR2 YYREEE (reference sequence). V shed 5 bases and J 7 bases; nucleotides not matched to a gene: 6. The DNA of the CDR3 is TGTGCCAGCAGACAAACAGGGGGCGGTGAAGCTTTCTTT. Protein product: CASRQTGGGEAFF.

This chain links TRBV5-1 with TRBJ2-1, with 10 nucleotides matching TRBD2. Germline values: CDR1 SGHRS, CDR2 YFSETQ. This CDR3 has 15 amino acids. With 1 base clipped from V and 7 bases from J, the junction kept 5 bases outside the gene matches. This CDR3 reads CASSLTSGGGNEQFF. The CDR3 region has the DNA TGCGCCAGCAGCTTGACAAGCGGGGGGGGAAATGAGCAGTTCTTC.

The V call is TRBV25-1, the J call TRBJ2-4; 7 bases agree with TRBD2. The CDR3 covers 16 residues. With V trimmed by 3 bases and J by 9 bases, 14 bases remained unmatched. CDR1 MGHDK and CDR2 SYGVNS come from the germline V gene. CDR3 loop: CASSEGKWEGESIQYF. As DNA, the CDR3 is TGTGCCAGCAGTGAGGGAAAATGGGAGGGAGAGAGCATTCAGTACTTC.

This chain links TRBV12-3 or TRBV12-4 with TRBJ1-1, with D perhaps matching TRBD1 (6 bases). The CDR3 is 13 residues long. The V gene lost 2 bases and the J gene lost 5 bases, with 9 bases spanning the gap. CDR3 nucleotides: TGTGCCAGCAGTTTATACAGGGAAACTGAAGCTTTCTTT. It specifies CASSLYRETEAFF.

The rearrangement uses TRBV6-5 and TRBJ2-1; D might be TRBD2 (5 bases). The CDR3 spans 12 residues. The V end lost 6 bases, the J end lost 4 bases, and 7 bases lay between the germline ends. Per the germline V gene, CDR1 is MNHEY and CDR2 is SVGAGI. CDR3 in amino acids: CASRRDYNEQFF. CDR3 in DNA: TGTGCCAGCAGACGGGATTACAATGAGCAGTTCTTC.